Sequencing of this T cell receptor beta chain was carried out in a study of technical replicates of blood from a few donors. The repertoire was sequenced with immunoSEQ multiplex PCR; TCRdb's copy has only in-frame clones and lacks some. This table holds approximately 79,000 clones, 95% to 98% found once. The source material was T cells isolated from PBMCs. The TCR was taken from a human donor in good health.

The CDR3: CASSVSASPNEQFF. The CDR3 bases are TGTGCCAGCAGCGTATCGGCTAGTCCCAATGAGCAGTTCTTC. This chain joins TRBV9 and TRBJ2-1; D is uncertain. V lost 1 base to trimming and J lost 6 bases, with 11 bases between them. The CDR3 contains 14 residues. Germline V gene sequence: CDR1 SGDLS, CDR2 YYNGEE.